Listed below are T cell receptor beta chains from one sample, sequenced in a study of control samples from healthy donors and cancer patients. Using immunoSEQ multiplex PCR, the repertoire was profiled, and TCRdb retains in-frame clones only, with some absent. This table has about 92,000 clones, around 80% appearing once. The sample was blood. These receptors all stem from a woman aged 60 to 75 in good health. Each CDR3 is given with its conserved first and last residue. The D gene is left open where the match is weak. Some rows mark clone size as missing; the rest say once, few, many or name a class of expanded clone.

v_gene	abundance	d_gene	j_gene	CDR3nt	CDR3aa
TRBV20-1	NA	NA	TRBJ2-1	TGCAGCGTGGACCACAACAATGAGCAGTTCTTC	CSVDHNNEQFF
TRBV11-2	NA	NA	TRBJ2-1	TGTGCCAGCAGCCCTAGCCCCCTCGTCAGCTCCTACAATGAGCAGTTCTTC	CASSPSPLVSSYNEQFF
TRBV5-6	NA	NA	TRBJ1-2	TGTGCCAGCAGCTGGACTGGGACTAACTATGGCTACACCTTC	CASSWTGTNYGYTF
TRBV5-8	NA	NA	TRBJ2-1	TGTGCCAGCAGCTTGGGTTTTTGGGGTACTAGGGATGAGCAGTTCTTC	CASSLGFWGTRDEQFF
TRBV6-5	NA	TRBD1	TRBJ2-3	TGTGCCAGCAGTCTGGACAGGGCTCTGACAGATACGCAGTATTTT	CASSLDRALTDTQYF
TRBV6-5	NA	NA	TRBJ2-7	TGTGCCAGCAGGGCGGAACTAGCCTACGAGCAGTACTTC	CASRAELAYEQYF
TRBV3-1/TRBV3-2	NA	NA	TRBJ2-3	TGTGCCAGCAGCTCGTATGGACGGTCGGAGACAGATACGCAGTATTTT	CASSSYGRSETDTQYF
TRBV6-5	NA	TRBD1	TRBJ1-5	TGTGCCAGCAGCGACAGGGGGAATCAGCCCCAGCATTTT	CASSDRGNQPQHF
TRBV29-1	NA	NA	TRBJ1-2	TGCAGCGTTGGACCGGCGGGGGCAGGGAACTATGGCTACACCTTC	CSVGPAGAGNYGYTF
TRBV9	once	NA	TRBJ1-3	TGTGCCAGCAGCGTAGGGAACGGGGGTCTCTCTGGAAACACCATATATTTT	CASSVGNGGLSGNTIYF
TRBV19	NA	NA	TRBJ1-2	TGTGCCAGTAGACGAGAAGGGGGATCGGGCTATGGCTACACCTTC	CASRREGGSGYGYTF
TRBV29-1	NA	TRBD1	TRBJ1-2	TGCAGCGTTGATTACGGCTCGGCAGGGGGGCTCGGCTATGGCTACACCTTC	CSVDYGSAGGLGYGYTF
TRBV5-5	NA	TRBD1	TRBJ2-7	TGTGCCAGCAGGCCCACAGGGGCGTCTTTCTACGAGCAGTACTTC	CASRPTGASFYEQYF
TRBV4-1	NA	TRBD1	TRBJ2-7	TGCGCCAGCAGCCCAACGGGGACAGGGGGTAAATACGAGCAGTACTTC	CASSPTGTGGKYEQYF
TRBV7-2	NA	NA	TRBJ2-1	TGTGCCAGCAGCTTAGGCAGCTACAATGAGCAGTTCTTC	CASSLGSYNEQFF
TRBV18	NA	NA	TRBJ2-7	TGTGCCAGCTCACCGGGGGAGATCTGGTACTTC	CASSPGEIWYF
TRBV28	NA	NA	TRBJ2-2	TGTGCCAGCAGTTTCAATCTGGCCGGGGAGCTGTTTTTT	CASSFNLAGELFF
TRBV3-1/TRBV3-2	NA	TRBD1	TRBJ1-2	TGTGCCAGCAGCCAACGGGACAGGGCCTATGGCTACACCTTC	CASSQRDRAYGYTF
TRBV5-1	few	TRBD2	TRBJ2-1	TGCGCCAGCAGCGCCCGGGCGACGGCGGGGGGCAATGAGCAGTTCTTC	CASSARATAGGNEQFF
TRBV18	NA	NA	TRBJ2-1	TGTGCCAGCTCACTGGGATCTAACAATGAGCAGTTCTTC	CASSLGSNNEQFF
TRBV10-3	NA	NA	TRBJ1-1	TGTGCCATCAGTGCAAGGGTAAGCGCTGAAGCTTTCTTT	CAISARVSAEAFF
TRBV5-1	NA	TRBD2	TRBJ2-1	TGCGCCAGCAGCACTAGCGGAAACTCCTACAATGAGCAGTTCTTC	CASSTSGNSYNEQFF
TRBV18	NA	NA	TRBJ1-1	TGTGCCAGCTCCACCCCGAGGGGAGAGACTGAAGCTTTCTTT	CASSTPRGETEAFF
TRBV28	NA	NA	TRBJ1-3	TGTGCCAGCAGCATTTCGGCAGGGAGACTTTCGACCATATATTTT	CASSISAGRLSTIYF
TRBV11-2	NA	TRBD1	TRBJ1-4	TGTGCCAGCAGCCGGGGACAGGGGAATGAAAAACTGTTTTTT	CASSRGQGNEKLFF
TRBV4-1	once	NA	TRBJ2-2	TGCGCCAGCAGCCCCGGACGGTCCACCGGGGAGCTGTTTTTT	CASSPGRSTGELFF
TRBV4-1	NA	NA	TRBJ1-2	TGCGCCAGCAGCCAAGATTACAGGACCTATGGCTACACCTTC	CASSQDYRTYGYTF
TRBV6-2/TRBV6-3	NA	NA	TRBJ2-7	TGTGCCAGCAGTTACACAGCCTACGAGCAGTACTTC	CASSYTAYEQYF
TRBV9	NA	NA	TRBJ1-5	TGTGCCAGCAGCGTAGGGATAGACCTCTATAGCAATCAGCCCCAGCATTTT	CASSVGIDLYSNQPQHF
TRBV5-1	few	TRBD2	TRBJ2-3	TGCGCCAGCAGCTCCGGGACTAGCGGCTGGGCAACAGATACGCAGTATTTT	CASSSGTSGWATDTQYF
TRBV6-2/TRBV6-3	NA	TRBD2	TRBJ2-1	TGTGCCAGCAGCCACGGACGGACTAGCGTATACAATGAGCAGTTCTTC	CASSHGRTSVYNEQFF
TRBV19	NA	TRBD1	TRBJ2-5	TGTGCCAGTAGTACCCCCGGGACAGGGGAGGCCCAGTACTTC	CASSTPGTGEAQYF
TRBV14	NA	TRBD1	TRBJ2-1	TGTGCCAGCAGCCAAGATAGGGGGCTCGAGCAGTTCTTC	CASSQDRGLEQFF
TRBV2	NA	NA	TRBJ2-3	TGTGCCAGCAGTGAGAGACAGGGCACAGATACGCAGTATTTT	CASSERQGTDTQYF
TRBV11-2	NA	TRBD2	TRBJ2-1	TGTGCCAGCAGCCCCCTAGCGGGAGCTCAAAATGAGCAGTTCTTC	CASSPLAGAQNEQFF